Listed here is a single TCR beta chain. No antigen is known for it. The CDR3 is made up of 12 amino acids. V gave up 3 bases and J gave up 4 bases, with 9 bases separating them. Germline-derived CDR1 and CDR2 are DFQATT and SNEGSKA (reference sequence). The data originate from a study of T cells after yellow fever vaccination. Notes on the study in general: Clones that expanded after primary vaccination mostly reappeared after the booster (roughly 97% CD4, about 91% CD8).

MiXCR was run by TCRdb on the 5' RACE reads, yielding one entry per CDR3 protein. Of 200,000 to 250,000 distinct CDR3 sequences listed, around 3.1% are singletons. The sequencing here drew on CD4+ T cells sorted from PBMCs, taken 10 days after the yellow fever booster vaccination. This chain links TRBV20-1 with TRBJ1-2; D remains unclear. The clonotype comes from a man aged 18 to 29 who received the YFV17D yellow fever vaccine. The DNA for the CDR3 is TGCAGTGCTAGGGATATGGGCTATGGCTACACCTTC. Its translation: CSARDMGYGYTF.